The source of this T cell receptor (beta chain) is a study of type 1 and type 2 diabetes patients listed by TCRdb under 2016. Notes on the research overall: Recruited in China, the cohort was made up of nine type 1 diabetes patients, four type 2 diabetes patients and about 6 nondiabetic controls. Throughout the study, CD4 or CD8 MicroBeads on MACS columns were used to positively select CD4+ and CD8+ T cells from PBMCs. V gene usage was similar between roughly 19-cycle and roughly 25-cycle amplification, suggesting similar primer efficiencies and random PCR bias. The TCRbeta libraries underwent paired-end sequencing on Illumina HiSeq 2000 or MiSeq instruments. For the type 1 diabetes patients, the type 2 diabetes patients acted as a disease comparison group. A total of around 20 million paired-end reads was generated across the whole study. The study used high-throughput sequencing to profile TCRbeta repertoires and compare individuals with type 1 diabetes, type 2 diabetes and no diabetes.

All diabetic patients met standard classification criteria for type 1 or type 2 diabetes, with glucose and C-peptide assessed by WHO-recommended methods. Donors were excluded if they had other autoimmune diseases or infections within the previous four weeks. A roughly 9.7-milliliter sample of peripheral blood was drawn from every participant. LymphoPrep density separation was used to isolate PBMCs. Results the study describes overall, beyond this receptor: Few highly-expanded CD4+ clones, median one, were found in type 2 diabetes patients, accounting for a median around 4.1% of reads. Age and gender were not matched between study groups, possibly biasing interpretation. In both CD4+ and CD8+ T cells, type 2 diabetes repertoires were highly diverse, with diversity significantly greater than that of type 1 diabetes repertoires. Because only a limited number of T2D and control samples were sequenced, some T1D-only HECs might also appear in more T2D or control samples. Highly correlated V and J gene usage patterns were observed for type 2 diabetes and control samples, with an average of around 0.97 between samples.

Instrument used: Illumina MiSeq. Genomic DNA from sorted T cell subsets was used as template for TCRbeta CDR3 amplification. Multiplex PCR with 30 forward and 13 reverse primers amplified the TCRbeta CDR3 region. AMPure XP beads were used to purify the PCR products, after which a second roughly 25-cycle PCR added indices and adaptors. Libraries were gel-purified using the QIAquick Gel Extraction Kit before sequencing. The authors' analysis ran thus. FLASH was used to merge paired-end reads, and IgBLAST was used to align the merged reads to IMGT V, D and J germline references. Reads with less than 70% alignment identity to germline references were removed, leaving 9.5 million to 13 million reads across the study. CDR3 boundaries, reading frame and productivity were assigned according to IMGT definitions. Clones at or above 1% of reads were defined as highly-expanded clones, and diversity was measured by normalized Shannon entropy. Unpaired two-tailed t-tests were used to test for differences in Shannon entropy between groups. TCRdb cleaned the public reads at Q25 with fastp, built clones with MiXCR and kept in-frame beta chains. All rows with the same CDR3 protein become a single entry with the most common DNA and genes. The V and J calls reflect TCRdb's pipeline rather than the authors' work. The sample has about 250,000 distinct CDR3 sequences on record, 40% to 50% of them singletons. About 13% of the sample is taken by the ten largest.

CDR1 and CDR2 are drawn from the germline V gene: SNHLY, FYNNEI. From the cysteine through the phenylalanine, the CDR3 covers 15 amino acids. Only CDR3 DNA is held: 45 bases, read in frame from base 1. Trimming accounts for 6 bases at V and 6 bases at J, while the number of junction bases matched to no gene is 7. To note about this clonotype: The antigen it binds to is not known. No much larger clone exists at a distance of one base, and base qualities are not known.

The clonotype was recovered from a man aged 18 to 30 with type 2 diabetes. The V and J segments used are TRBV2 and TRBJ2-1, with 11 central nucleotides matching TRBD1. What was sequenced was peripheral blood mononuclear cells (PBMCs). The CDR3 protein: CASSIGQGALNEQFF. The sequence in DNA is TGTGCCAGCAGCATCGGACAGGGGGCTCTCAATGAGCAGTTCTTC.